This entry lists 8 T cell receptor beta chains sequenced from one sample in a study of shared clonotypes between healthy human individuals. CD45RO-negative, CCR7-selected cells formed the naive CD8 fraction, which excluded terminally differentiated effector memory CD45RA+ cells. Assay: immunoSEQ multiplex PCR; the TCRdb copy retains only in-frame clones and omits some. The profile covers some 1,900,000 clones, with about 94% appearing a single time and around 1.2% taken by the ten largest. The sequenced material came from naive CD8+ T cells sorted from blood. These receptors were taken from a man younger than 35 in good health.

The chain couples TRBV27 to TRBJ2-5; 14 positions match TRBD2. The CDR3 extends over 17 amino acids. Germline loops: CDR1 MNHEY, CDR2 SMNVEV (reference sequence). The trim removed 5 bases at V and 5 bases at J, leaving 10 bases unmatched. The CDR3 sequence: CASSPGLAGGLRETQYF. The CDR3 DNA follows: TGTGCCAGCAGTCCCGGACTAGCGGGAGGCCTCCGTGAGACCCAGTACTTC.

With regard to this clone: This CDR3 is also generated by other DNA sequences in the sample. This chain joins TRBV4-1 and TRBJ2-7, with a possible D match to TRBD1 (6 bases). Germline CDR1 and CDR2: MGHRA and YSYEKL. The CDR3 spans 15 residues. V was clipped by 0 bases and J by 4 bases, with 13 bases between them. Here the CDR3 DNA reads TGCGCCAGCAGCCAAGATTGGAGCAGGGGTTACGAGCAGTACTTC. Encoded protein: CASSQDWSRGYEQYF.

The J gene is TRBJ2-7, the V gene TRBV2, with 12 bases matching TRBD2. The junction had 2 bases not matched to a gene; V was cut back by 4 bases and J by 7 bases. The length of the CDR3 is 13 residues. Germline CDR1 is SNHLY and CDR2 is FYNNEI. The CDR3 reads CASSASGGDEQYF. The CDR3 DNA is TGTGCCAGCAGTGCTAGCGGGGGGGATGAGCAGTACTTC.

The chain combines TRBV2 with TRBJ2-7, with D possibly TRBD1 on 5 matching bases. CDR1 SNHLY and CDR2 FYNNEI come from the germline V gene. This CDR3 comprises 14 residues. The V gene lost 0 bases and the J gene lost 0 bases, with 6 bases spanning the gap. CDR3 sequence (DNA): TGTGCCAGCAGTGAAGCGGACACCTCCTACGAGCAGTACTTC. Encoded protein: CASSEADTSYEQYF.

The rearrangement links TRBV5-6 to TRBJ2-2, with D perhaps being TRBD1 or TRBD2 (7 bases each). CDR1 and CDR2 (germline): SGHDT, YYEEEE. V was cut by 4 bases and J by 7 bases, with 20 bases left in between. This CDR3 has 16 residues. CDR3 nucleotide sequence: TGTGCCAGCAGCCTGGGAGGGAGGGGGCGCGACGGGGAGCTGTTTTTT. This codes for CASSLGGRGRDGELFF.

As to this clone: Germline is not matched at one junction end, which may reflect a read error. This rearrangement joins TRBV7-2 to TRBJ2-5, with 9 bases matching TRBD2. The germline gives CDR1 SGHTA, CDR2 FQGNSA. CDR3 length equals 13 residues. The CDR3 protein is CASRTSGGPNWHF. The DNA for the CDR3 is TGTGCCAGCAGGACAAGCGGGGGGCCTAACTGGCACTTC.

The chain carries TRBV10-3 and TRBJ2-7; D unclear. The V gene lost 10 bases and the J gene lost 7 bases, with 20 bases spanning the gap. The germline CDR1 and CDR2 sequences are ENHRY and SYGVKD. The CDR3 sequence is 13 residues long. CDR3 amino acids: CATKEPELSEQYF. The DNA of the CDR3 is TGTGCCACAAAAGAGCCAGAGCTATCGGAGCAGTACTTC.

The J gene is TRBJ2-3, the V gene TRBV4-1; D not certain. Germline V gene data show CDR1 as MGHRA and CDR2 as YSYEKL. The CDR3 loop spans 14 amino acids. Deletions cut 1 base from V and 4 bases from J, with 9 bases between. The CDR3 sequence: CASSQALGPDTQYF. In DNA, the CDR3 is TGCGCCAGCAGCCAAGCCCTAGGCCCAGATACGCAGTATTTT.